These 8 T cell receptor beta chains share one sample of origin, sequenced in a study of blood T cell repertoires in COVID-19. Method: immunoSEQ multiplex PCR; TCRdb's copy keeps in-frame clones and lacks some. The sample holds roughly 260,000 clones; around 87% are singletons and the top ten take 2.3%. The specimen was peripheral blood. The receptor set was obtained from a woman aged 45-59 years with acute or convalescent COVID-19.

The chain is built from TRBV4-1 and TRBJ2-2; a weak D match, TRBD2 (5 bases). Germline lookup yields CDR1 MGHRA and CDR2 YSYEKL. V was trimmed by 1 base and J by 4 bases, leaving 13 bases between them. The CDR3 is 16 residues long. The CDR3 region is CASSQGGLSGTGELFF. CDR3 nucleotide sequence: TGCGCCAGCAGCCAAGGCGGACTCTCGGGCACCGGGGAGCTGTTTTTT.

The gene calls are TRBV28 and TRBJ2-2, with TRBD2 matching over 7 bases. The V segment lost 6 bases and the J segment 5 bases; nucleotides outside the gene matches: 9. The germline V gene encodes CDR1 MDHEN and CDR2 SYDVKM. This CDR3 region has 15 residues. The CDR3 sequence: CASRGEGSGTGELFF. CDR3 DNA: TGTGCCAGCAGGGGGGAGGGGTCCGGGACCGGGGAGCTGTTTTTT.

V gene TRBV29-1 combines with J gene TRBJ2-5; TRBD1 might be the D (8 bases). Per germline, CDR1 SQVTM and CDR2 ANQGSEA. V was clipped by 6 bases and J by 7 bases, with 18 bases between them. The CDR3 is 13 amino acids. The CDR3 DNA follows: TGCAGCGTCGATGACAGGGGAGGGGCGACCCAGTACTTC. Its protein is CSVDDRGGATQYF.

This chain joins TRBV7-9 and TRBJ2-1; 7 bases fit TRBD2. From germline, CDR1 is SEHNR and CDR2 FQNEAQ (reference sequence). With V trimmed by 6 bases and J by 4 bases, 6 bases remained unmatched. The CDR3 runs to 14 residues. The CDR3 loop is CASRGTTGYNEQFF. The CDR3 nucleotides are TGTGCCAGCAGGGGGACTACGGGGTACAATGAGCAGTTCTTC.

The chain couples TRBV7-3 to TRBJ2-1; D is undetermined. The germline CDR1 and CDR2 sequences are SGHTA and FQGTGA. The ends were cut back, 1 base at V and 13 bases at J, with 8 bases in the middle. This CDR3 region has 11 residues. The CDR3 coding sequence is TGTGCCAGCAGCTTAAATGCGGTTCAGTTCTTC. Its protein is CASSLNAVQFF.

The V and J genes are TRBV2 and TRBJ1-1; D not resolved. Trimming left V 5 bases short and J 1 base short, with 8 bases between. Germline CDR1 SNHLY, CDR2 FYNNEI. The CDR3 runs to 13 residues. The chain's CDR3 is CASSSAENTEAFF. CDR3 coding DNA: TGTGCCAGCAGTTCTGCGGAGAACACTGAAGCTTTCTTT.

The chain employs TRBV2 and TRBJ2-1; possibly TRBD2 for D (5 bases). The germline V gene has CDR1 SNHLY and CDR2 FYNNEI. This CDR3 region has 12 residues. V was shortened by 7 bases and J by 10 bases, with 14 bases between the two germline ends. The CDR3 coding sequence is TGTGCCAGCAATCGAGAGAGGGAGGAGCAGTTCTTC. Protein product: CASNREREEQFF. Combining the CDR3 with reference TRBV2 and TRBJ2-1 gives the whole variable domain EPEVTQTPSHQVTQMGQEVILRCVPISNHLYFYWYRQILGQKVEFLVSFYNNEISEKSEIFDDQFSVERPDGSNFTLKIRSTKLEDSAMYFCASNREREEQFFGPGTRLTVL.

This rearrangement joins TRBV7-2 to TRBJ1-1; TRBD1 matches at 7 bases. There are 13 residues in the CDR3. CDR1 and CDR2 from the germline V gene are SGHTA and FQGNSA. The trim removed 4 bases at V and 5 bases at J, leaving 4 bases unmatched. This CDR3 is CASSSGTETEAFF. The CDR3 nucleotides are TGTGCCAGCAGCTCGGGGACAGAAACTGAAGCTTTCTTT.